These T cell receptor beta chains were read from a single sample in a study of OX40 agonist ivuxolimab in advanced cancers. Libraries were prepared by immunoSEQ multiplex PCR; TCRdb keeps only in-frame clonotypes and omits some of them. The sample lists roughly 32,000 clones, roughly 91% occurring once. The sample was CD4+ or CD8+ T cells sorted from blood, taken in a trial of the OX40 agonist ivuxolimab. Receptors originate from an adult with an advanced solid tumor such as melanoma, head and neck, liver or kidney cancer. Each CDR3 is given with its conserved first and last residue. A D gene is named only where the DNA matches it firmly. The size field is filled for only some rows; it gives once, few, many or a size class.

V: TRBV5-5
J: TRBJ2-7
size: NA
D: NA
CDR3: CASSLESHSSYEQYF
DNA: TGTGCCAGCAGCTTGGAGTCCCACAGCTCCTACGAGCAGTACTTC

V: TRBV21-1
J: TRBJ2-5
size: NA
D: NA
CDR3: CASSKANLLYGPLHQETQYF
DNA: TGTGCCAGCAGCAAAGCGAATCTATTGTATGGTCCTCTACACCAAGAGACCCAGTACTTC

V: TRBV7-2
J: TRBJ2-3
size: NA
D: TRBD2
CDR3: CASSRLAGGENTQYF
DNA: TGTGCCAGCAGCCGACTGGCGGGGGGGGAGAATACGCAGTATTTT

V: TRBV15
J: TRBJ2-5
size: NA
D: NA
CDR3: CATSREGFLGVGTQYF
DNA: TGTGCCACCAGCAGAGAGGGGTTCCTGGGGGTAGGAACCCAGTACTTC

V: TRBV5-5
J: TRBJ2-7
size: NA
D: NA
CDR3: CASTRTTSGASEFYEQYF
DNA: TGTGCCAGCACCCGGACCACCTCCGGGGCCTCCGAATTCTACGAGCAGTACTTC

V: TRBV28
J: TRBJ1-2
size: NA
D: NA
CDR3: CASSLRVDGYTF
DNA: TGTGCCAGCAGTTTACGTGTGGATGGCTACACCTTC

V: TRBV11-2
J: TRBJ2-5
size: NA
D: NA
CDR3: CASSLAGLQETQYF
DNA: TGTGCCAGCAGCCTCGCCGGGCTACAAGAGACCCAGTACTTC

V: TRBV19
J: TRBJ1-5
size: NA
D: NA
CDR3: CASSSEVWESGNQPQHF
DNA: TGTGCCAGTAGTTCCGAGGTGTGGGAATCGGGGAATCAGCCCCAGCATTTT

V: TRBV6-6
J: TRBJ2-5
size: NA
D: NA
CDR3: CASSYSEGGTQYF
DNA: TGTGCCAGCAGTTACTCGGAGGGTGGGACCCAGTACTTC

V: TRBV27
J: TRBJ1-6
size: once
D: NA
CDR3: CASRRTPSLTPSPLHF
DNA: TGTGCCAGCAGGCGGACTCCCTCATTAACCCCTTCACCCCTCCACTTT

V: TRBV9
J: TRBJ1-3
size: NA
D: NA
CDR3: CASSGSEGGLGNTIYF
DNA: TGTGCCAGCAGCGGATCGGAGGGGGGCTTAGGAAACACCATATATTTT

V: TRBV6-5
J: TRBJ1-5
size: NA
D: NA
CDR3: CASRIDGYSNQPQHF
DNA: TGTGCCAGCAGAATAGACGGTTATAGCAATCAGCCCCAGCATTTT

V: TRBV5-1
J: TRBJ2-2
size: NA
D: TRBD2
CDR3: CASSLGASGNTGELFF
DNA: TGCGCCAGCAGCTTGGGCGCTAGCGGGAACACCGGGGAGCTGTTTTTT

V: TRBV18
J: TRBJ2-5
size: once
D: NA
CDR3: CASSPGEQETQYF
DNA: TGTGCCAGCTCACCAGGGGAGCAAGAGACCCAGTACTTC

V: TRBV27
J: TRBJ1-5
size: NA
D: NA
CDR3: CASSQSGPNYQPQHF
DNA: TGTGCCAGCAGTCAGTCCGGTCCCAACTATCAGCCCCAGCATTTT

V: TRBV6-9
J: TRBJ2-3
size: NA
D: NA
CDR3: CASSYWIPCGASGADTQYF
DNA: TGTGCCAGCAGTTATTGGATCCCTTGTGGGGCCTCCGGGGCAGATACGCAGTATTTT

V: TRBV19
J: TRBJ2-2
size: once
D: NA
CDR3: CASSPLQGPGELFF
DNA: TGTGCCAGTAGTCCCTTACAGGGTCCCGGGGAGCTGTTTTTT

V: TRBV28
J: TRBJ1-4
size: NA
D: NA
CDR3: CASRADSIDEKLFF
DNA: TGTGCCAGCAGGGCCGACAGTATTGATGAAAAACTGTTTTTT

V: TRBV4-1
J: TRBJ1-2
size: NA
D: NA
CDR3: CASSQDLRGMNYGYTF
DNA: TGCGCCAGCAGCCAAGATCTTAGGGGAATGAACTATGGCTACACCTTC

V: TRBV10-3
J: TRBJ2-1
size: NA
D: TRBD2
CDR3: CAISGTSGGGNEQFF
DNA: TGTGCCATCAGTGGAACTAGCGGGGGGGGCAATGAGCAGTTCTTC